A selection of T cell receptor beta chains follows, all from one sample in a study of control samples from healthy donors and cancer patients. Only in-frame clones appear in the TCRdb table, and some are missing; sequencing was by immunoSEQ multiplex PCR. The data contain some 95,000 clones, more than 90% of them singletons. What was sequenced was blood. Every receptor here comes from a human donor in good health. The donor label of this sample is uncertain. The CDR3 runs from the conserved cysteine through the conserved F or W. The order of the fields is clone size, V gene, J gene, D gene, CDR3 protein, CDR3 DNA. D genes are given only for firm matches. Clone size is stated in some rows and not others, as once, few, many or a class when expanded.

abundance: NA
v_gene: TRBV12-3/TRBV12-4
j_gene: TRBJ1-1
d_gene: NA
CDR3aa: CASRRNRVSEAFF
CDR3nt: TGTGCCAGCAGACGCAACAGGGTCTCTGAAGCTTTCTTT

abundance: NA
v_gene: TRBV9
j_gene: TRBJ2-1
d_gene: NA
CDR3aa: CASSVATRGDYNEQFF
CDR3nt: TGTGCCAGCAGCGTAGCTACTAGGGGAGATTACAATGAGCAGTTCTTC

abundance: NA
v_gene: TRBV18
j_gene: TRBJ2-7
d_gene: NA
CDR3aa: CASSPGQNHEQYF
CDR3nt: TGTGCCAGCTCACCCGGACAAAATCACGAGCAGTACTTC

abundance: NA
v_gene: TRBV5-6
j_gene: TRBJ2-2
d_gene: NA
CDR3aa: CASSLVGTGELFF
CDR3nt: TGTGCCAGCAGCTTGGTGGGTACCGGGGAGCTGTTTTTT

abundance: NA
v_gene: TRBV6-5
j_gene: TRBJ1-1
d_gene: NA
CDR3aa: CASRQTEAFF
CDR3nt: TGTGCCAGCCGACAGACTGAAGCTTTCTTT

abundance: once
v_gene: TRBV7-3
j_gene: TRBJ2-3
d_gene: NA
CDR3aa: CASSLSSHTDTQYF
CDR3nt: TGTGCCAGCAGCTTAAGTTCTCACACAGATACGCAGTATTTT

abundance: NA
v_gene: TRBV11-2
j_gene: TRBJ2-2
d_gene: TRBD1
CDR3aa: CASSPTGATGELFF
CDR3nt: TGTGCCAGCAGCCCTACAGGGGCCACCGGGGAGCTGTTTTTT

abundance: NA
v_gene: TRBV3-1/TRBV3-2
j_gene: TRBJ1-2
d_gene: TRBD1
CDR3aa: CASSQGQGGWGYTF
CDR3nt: TGTGCCAGCAGCCAAGGCCAGGGGGGTTGGGGCTACACCTTC

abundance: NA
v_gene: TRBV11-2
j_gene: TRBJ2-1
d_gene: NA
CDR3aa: CASSTLNGGNEQFF
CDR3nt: TGTGCCAGCAGCACCCTCAATGGTGGAAATGAGCAGTTCTTC

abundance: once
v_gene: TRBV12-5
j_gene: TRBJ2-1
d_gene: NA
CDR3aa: CASSKQAPYNEQFF
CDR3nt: TGTGCTAGCTCAAAACAGGCCCCCTACAATGAGCAGTTCTTC

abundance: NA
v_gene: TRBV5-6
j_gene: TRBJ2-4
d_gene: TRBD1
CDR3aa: CASSLRGLGNIQYF
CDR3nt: TGTGCCAGCAGCTTAAGGGGGCTCGGAAACATTCAGTACTTC

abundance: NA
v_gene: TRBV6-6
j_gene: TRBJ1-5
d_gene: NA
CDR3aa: CASLTRSGQPQHF
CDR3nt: TGTGCCAGCCTTACACGGAGCGGTCAGCCCCAGCATTTT

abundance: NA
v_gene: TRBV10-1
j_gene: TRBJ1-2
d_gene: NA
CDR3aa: CASSESSAYGYTF
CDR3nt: TGCGCCAGCAGTGAGTCGTCAGCCTATGGCTACACCTTC

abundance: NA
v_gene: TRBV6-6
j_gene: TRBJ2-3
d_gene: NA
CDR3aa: CASSSTTLAQDTQYF
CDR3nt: TGTGCCAGCAGTTCGACTACATTGGCCCAAGATACGCAGTATTTT

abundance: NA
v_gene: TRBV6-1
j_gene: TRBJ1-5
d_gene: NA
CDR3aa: CASSEGGNWSNQPQHF
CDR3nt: TGTGCCAGCAGTGAAGGTGGGAACTGGAGCAATCAGCCCCAGCATTTT

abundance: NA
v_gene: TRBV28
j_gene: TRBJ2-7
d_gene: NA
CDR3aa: CASSLNFKREQYF
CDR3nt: TGTGCCAGCAGTTTAAACTTCAAGAGGGAGCAGTACTTC

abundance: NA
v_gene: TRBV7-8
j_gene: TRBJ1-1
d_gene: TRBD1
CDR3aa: CASSLGYRGPIMNTEAFF
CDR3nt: TGTGCCAGCAGCTTAGGTTACAGGGGACCTATTATGAACACTGAAGCTTTCTTT

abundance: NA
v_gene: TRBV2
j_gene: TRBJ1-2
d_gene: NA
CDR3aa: CASSADGYYGYTF
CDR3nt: TGTGCCAGCAGTGCGGACGGATACTATGGCTACACCTTC

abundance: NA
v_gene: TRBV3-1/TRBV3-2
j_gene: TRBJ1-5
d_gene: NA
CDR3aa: CASSQVPGRNQPQHF
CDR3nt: TGTGCCAGCAGCCAAGTTCCGGGGCGCAATCAGCCCCAGCATTTT

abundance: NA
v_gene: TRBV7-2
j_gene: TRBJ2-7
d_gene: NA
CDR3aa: CASSLGDGGLYEQYF
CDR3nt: TGTGCCAGCAGCTTAGGGGATGGGGGGCTCTACGAGCAGTACTTC